The T cell receptor beta chain under discussion was sequenced for a study of blood T cell dynamics during melanoma immunotherapy. Time point here: pre-treatment baseline. Samples come from before therapy and from week 3 after the first blockade cycle. The germline V gene encodes CDR1 SEHNR and CDR2 FQNEAQ (reference sequence). This CDR3 contains 16 residues. Assay: immunoSEQ multiplex PCR; the TCRdb copy retains only in-frame clones and omits some. The sample shows several thousand clones, approximately 77% of them seen only once. The chain carries TRBV7-9 and TRBJ2-5; 7 bases agree with TRBD1. The J call may be in error: the DNA end matches TRBJ2-7 better. The receptor was derived from a human donor with melanoma. The specimen comprised blood, sampled from a patient treated with checkpoint blockade. CDR3: CASSPAQGQRRYEQYF. The CDR3 bases are TGTGCCAGCAGCCCGGCCCAGGGACAGCGTCGGTACGAGCAGTACTTC.